The 25 T cell receptor beta chains reported below all come from one sample, sequenced in a study of T cells after yellow fever vaccination. TCRdb analysed the 5' RACE reads with MiXCR anew, one entry per CDR3 protein. Here the sample spans hundreds of thousands of distinct CDR3 sequences, about 12% being singletons. Sequencing used PBMCs, obtained on the day of the yellow fever booster vaccination. The source of these receptors is a man aged 25-45 years who received the YFV17D yellow fever vaccine.

This clonotype was observed a handful of times. The chain recombines TRBV2 with TRBJ2-7; the D is unclear. CDR1 and CDR2 from the germline V gene are SNHLY and FYNNEI. The CDR3 contains 15 residues. The V gene lost 1 base and the J gene lost 2 bases, with 12 bases spanning the gap. CDR3 in DNA: TGTGCCAGCAGTGAAGAGGGCAGCTTGGCCTACGAGCAGTACTTC. This gives the protein CASSEEGSLAYEQYF.

This clonotype was seen a few times. V usage is TRBV5-1 and J usage is TRBJ2-3; possible D gene TRBD2, 5 bases. CDR1 SGHRS and CDR2 YFSETQ come from the germline V gene. The V end was cut by 4 bases, the J end by 4 bases, with 10 bases between. This CDR3 spans 13 amino acids. The CDR3 sequence is CASSAGSSDTQYF. CDR3 nucleotide sequence: TGCGCCAGCAGCGCGGGTTCCTCAGATACGCAGTATTTT.

This clonotype appeared a few times. The chain links TRBV10-3 to TRBJ2-1; TRBD2 aligns across 8 bases. Germline CDR1 reads ENHRY; CDR2 reads SYGVKD. Trimming removed 10 bases from V and 0 bases from J; junction bases left unmatched: 17. There are 18 residues in the CDR3. The CDR3 region has the DNA TGTGCCACCTTAGCGGGACCACAAACCGATATCTCCTACAATGAGCAGTTCTTC. It specifies CATLAGPQTDISYNEQFF.

This clonotype appeared many times. The CDR3 loop reads CSAVRGNEQFF. The CDR3 DNA follows: TGCAGCGCTGTACGTGGAAATGAGCAGTTCTTC. The rearrangement links TRBV29-1 to TRBJ2-1; D remains ambiguous. CDR1 and CDR2 from the germline V gene are SQVTM and ANQGSEA. V lost 7 bases, J lost 7 bases, and 11 bases lay in between. The CDR3 covers 11 residues.

This clonotype has more than one count but fewer than ten. CDR3 coding DNA: TGTGCCAGCAGCCAGCTAGCGGTTACTGGCTCCTACGAGCAGTACTTC. Protein sequence: CASSQLAVTGSYEQYF. V is TRBV3-1 and J is TRBJ2-7; 7 bases are a match to TRBD2. The CDR3 covers 16 residues. V was clipped by 3 bases and J by 0 bases; unmatched bases: 8. Germline V gives CDR1 LGHDT, CDR2 YNNKEL (reference sequence).

The rearrangement uses TRBV7-2 and TRBJ2-7, with TRBD2 as a possible D gene (6 bases). V lost 2 bases to trimming and J lost 3 bases, with 11 bases between them. This CDR3 is 14 amino acids long. Germline loops: CDR1 SGHTA, CDR2 FQGNSA. DNA for the CDR3: TGTGCCAGCAGCTTATTGACGGGGGTCTACGAGCAGTACTTC. This sequence encodes CASSLLTGVYEQYF.

The sample holds a few counts of this clonotype. V and J are TRBV20-1 and TRBJ2-5, with D possibly matching TRBD2 (5 bases). The V and J ends lost 4 bases and 4 bases respectively, with 16 bases between them. In germline, CDR1 is DFQATT, CDR2 SNEGSKA (reference sequence). The CDR3 has 14 residues. Here the CDR3 DNA reads TGCAGTGCTACGGAGACTAAACTCCTAGAGACCCAGTACTTC. This translates into CSATETKLLETQYF.

The sample holds many counts of this clonotype. J is TRBJ2-7 and V is TRBV7-2, with 8 bases lining up with TRBD2. The length of the CDR3 is 14 residues. J was trimmed by 0 bases and V by 2 bases; bases with no gene match: 0. Germline CDR1 reads SGHTA; CDR2 reads FQGNSA. CDR3 bases: TGTGCCAGCAGCTTAAGCGGGAGCTCCTACGAGCAGTACTTC. Translating it yields CASSLSGSSYEQYF.

V is TRBV11-2 and J is TRBJ2-7; 7 bases map to TRBD2. V lost 5 bases, J lost 5 bases, and 18 bases stayed unmatched. Germline-derived CDR1 and CDR2 are SGHAT and FQNNGV. CDR3 length: 17 amino acids. CDR3 DNA sequence: TGTGCCAGCAGCCACGCCCACTATGGCGGGAGTTCGGACGAGCAGTACTTC. Translating gives CASSHAHYGGSSDEQYF.

CDR3 region: CASSMFGGRETQYF. The DNA of the CDR3 is TGTGCCAGTAGTATGTTCGGCGGAAGAGAGACCCAGTACTTC. V and J are TRBV19 and TRBJ2-5; no clear D gene. Trimming removed 3 bases from V and 4 bases from J, with 12 bases in between. The CDR3 is 14 amino acids. Per the germline V gene, CDR1 is LNHDA and CDR2 is SQIVND (reference sequence).

This chain links TRBV5-1 with TRBJ2-6; D gene unclear. Germline loops: CDR1 SGHRS, CDR2 YFSETQ. This CDR3 is built from 17 residues. Trimming shortened V by 4 bases and J by 1 base, and 15 bases separated the two germline ends. The CDR3 region is CASSMKASESGANVLTF. CDR3 coding DNA: TGCGCCAGCAGCATGAAAGCCTCGGAATCTGGGGCCAACGTCCTGACTTTC.

This clonotype showed up just a few times. The V gene is TRBV12-3 or TRBV12-4, the J gene TRBJ1-5; 7 nucleotides agree with TRBD1. The junction had 10 bases not matched to a gene; V was cut back by 5 bases and J by 6 bases. The CDR3 runs to 15 residues. CDR3 sequence (DNA): TGTGCCAGCAGTGCCGGGACAGCCTGGGGTCAGCCCCAGCATTTT. It specifies CASSAGTAWGQPQHF.

This clonotype was observed many times. The gene calls are TRBV7-2 and TRBJ2-5; D is perhaps TRBD2 (6 bases). This CDR3 comprises 15 residues. V was cut by 5 bases and J by 1 base, with 14 bases left in between. Germline V gene data show CDR1 as SGHTA and CDR2 as FQGNSA. CDR3 protein: CASSLQRRVQETQYF. In DNA, the CDR3 is TGTGCCAGCAGCCTTCAGCGGAGGGTCCAAGAGACCCAGTACTTC. Looking up the rest from reference TRBV7-2 and TRBJ2-5 gives the full variable domain: GAGVSQSPSNKVTEKGKDVELRCDPISGHTALYWYRQSLGQGLEFLIYFQGNSAPDKSGLPSDRFSAERTGGSVSTLTIQRTQQEDSAVYLCASSLQRRVQETQYFGPGTRLLVL.

Only a few counts were recorded for this clonotype. The rearrangement joins TRBV15 to TRBJ2-1, with D possibly called TRBD1 or TRBD2 (6 bases each). In germline, CDR1 is LNHNV, CDR2 YYDKDF (reference sequence). This CDR3 comprises 16 residues. Trimming left V 1 base short and J 7 bases short, with 17 bases between. The CDR3 nucleotides are TGTGCCACCAGCAGAGCCCCCGGGGGCCGGGGAAATGAGCAGTTCTTC. Translated: CATSRAPGGRGNEQFF.

The chain recombines TRBV4-2 with TRBJ1-2; 9 nucleotides match TRBD1. This CDR3 is 17 amino acids long. Germline V gene data show CDR1 as LGHNA and CDR2 as YNFKEQ. Germline trimming cut 0 bases from V and 4 bases from J; bases unmatched to any gene: 9. DNA for the CDR3: TGTGCCAGCAGCCAAGAACCCGGGGACAGGGCGAGCTATGGCTACACCTTC. This translates into CASSQEPGDRASYGYTF.

This clonotype was counted a few times. This sequence joins TRBV5-6 and TRBJ2-7, with a tentative D call TRBD1 (5 bases). V was cut by 0 bases and J by 7 bases, with 14 bases left in between. CDR3 length: 14 residues. Germline V gene data show CDR1 as SGHDT and CDR2 as YYEEEE. The DNA of the CDR3 is TGTGCCAGCAGCTTGGCTAGGGGATCGAGGGAGCAGTACTTC. Translating it yields CASSLARGSREQYF.

In its sample, this clonotype was seen many times. The chain couples TRBV20-1 to TRBJ2-5, with D perhaps matching TRBD1 or TRBD2 (5 bases each). CDR3 size: 17 residues. V shed 0 bases and J shed 3 bases, with 20 bases lying between them. The germline V gene encodes CDR1 DFQATT and CDR2 SNEGSKA (reference sequence). The CDR3 nucleotides read TGCAGTGCTAGAGACCCGGGACGGCGCAACTATAAAGAGACCCAGTACTTC. Its translation is CSARDPGRRNYKETQYF.

At least ten counts were recorded for this clonotype. CDR3 DNA: TGTGCCAGCAGTTTCCCACTACACAATCCCGTTAGCGGGGCTAGCACAGATACGCAGTATTTT. It codes for CASSFPLHNPVSGASTDTQYF. The chain couples TRBV28 to TRBJ2-3; TRBD2 matches at 8 bases. The CDR3 consists of 21 residues. The germline gives CDR1 MDHEN, CDR2 SYDVKM. J lost 0 bases, V lost 3 bases, and 20 bases had no gene match. The full variable domain, in which reference TRBV28 and TRBJ2-3 provide the parts outside the CDR3, is DVKVTQSSRYLVKRTGEKVFLECVQDMDHENMFWYRQDPGLGLRLIYFSYDVKMKEKGDIPEGYSVSREKKERFSLILESASTNQTSMYLCASSFPLHNPVSGASTDTQYFGPGTRLTVL.

The sample holds a few counts of this clonotype. The rearrangement uses TRBV3-1 and TRBJ2-3; no clear D gene. Germline CDR1 and CDR2: LGHDT and YNNKEL (reference sequence). The CDR3 has 13 amino acids. The ends were cut back, 3 bases at V and 0 bases at J, with 4 bases in the middle. CDR3 sequence reads: CASSHLSTDTQYF. The CDR3 bases are TGTGCCAGCAGCCACCTTAGCACAGATACGCAGTATTTT.

This clonotype was counted a few times. The V and J genes are TRBV25-1 and TRBJ1-6, with 8 bases matching TRBD1. Losses at the gene ends were 10 bases for V and 6 bases for J; bases not matched to a gene: 5. CDR1 and CDR2 (germline): MGHDK, SYGVNS. The CDR3 has 13 amino acids. CDR3: CATAGGFNSPLHF. DNA for the CDR3: TGTGCCACCGCAGGGGGCTTTAATTCACCCCTCCACTTT.

V usage is TRBV11-2 and J usage is TRBJ2-2; D perhaps matches TRBD2 (5 bases). This CDR3 contains 22 residues. Trimming took off 2 bases at V and 1 base at J, with 29 bases between the two ends. Germline V gene lookup returns CDR1 SGHAT and CDR2 FQNNGV. As DNA, the CDR3 is TGTGCCAGCAGCTTACATGTCAACCCGGCTAGCTTGGCGTTGGGGAACACCGGGGAGCTGTTTTTT. Protein: CASSLHVNPASLALGNTGELFF.

The CDR3 nucleotides read TGTGCCAGCAGCTTAGTGAAAGGGTATGGCTACACCTTC. Protein sequence: CASSLVKGYGYTF. The J gene is TRBJ1-2, the V gene TRBV7-2; D ambiguous. CDR1 SGHTA and CDR2 FQGNSA come from the germline V gene. The V gene lost 1 base and the J gene lost 5 bases, with 8 bases spanning the gap. The CDR3 length is 13 residues. Using reference TRBV7-2 and TRBJ1-2 for the parts outside the CDR3, the full variable domain is GAGVSQSPSNKVTEKGKDVELRCDPISGHTALYWYRQSLGQGLEFLIYFQGNSAPDKSGLPSDRFSAERTGGSVSTLTIQRTQQEDSAVYLCASSLVKGYGYTFGSGTRLTVV.

Ten or more counts support this clonotype. This chain joins TRBV7-2 and TRBJ2-1; TRBD2 agrees at 9 bases. J lost 9 bases, V lost 1 base, and 13 bases had no gene match. The CDR3 consists of 17 residues. Germline V CDR1 and CDR2: SGHTA, FQGNSA. The CDR3, as DNA: TGTGCCAGCAGCTTAGGTGGTAGCGGGAGCGTTAGTGGTGAGCAGTTCTTC. It encodes CASSLGGSGSVSGEQFF.

The sample holds a few counts of this clonotype. The chain couples TRBV7-3 to TRBJ2-2; TRBD1 matches 7 bases. The CDR3 spans 15 residues. From germline, CDR1 is SGHTA and CDR2 FQGTGA. J gave up 6 bases and V 5 bases, and 9 bases lay outside the gene matches. CDR3 bases: TGTGCCAGCAGCCCGGGACAGCGGCCGGCCGGGGAGCTGTTTTTT. It specifies CASSPGQRPAGELFF.

V is TRBV29-1 and J is TRBJ2-5; D unclear. The CDR3 has 14 residues. Germline assignment: CDR1 SQVTM and CDR2 ANQGSEA. With 4 bases removed from V and 0 bases from J, the gap between germline ends came to 12 bases. Here the CDR3 DNA reads TGCAGCGTTGTAGGGCCGATGGACCAAGAGACCCAGTACTTC. This encodes CSVVGPMDQETQYF.